Listed here is a single TCR beta chain. The CDR3 loop spans 14 amino acids. Germline trimming cut 5 bases from V and 4 bases from J; bases unmatched to any gene: 6. Germline CDR1 and CDR2: LNHNV and YYDKDF (reference sequence). This specimen comes from a study of blood T cell repertoires in COVID-19. Looking at the study overall: Some COVID-19 samples were acute and others convalescent; all came from the United States, Italy and Spain. The analysed material was cDNA or gDNA that came from T cells, B-cell-depleted T cells, or PBMCs.

Authors' data handling: Researchers report that nucleated cell counts were estimated from reference gene primer amplification. Repertoires were generated with immunoSEQ multiplex PCR, while TCRdb's copy carries only in-frame clones and drops some. From that table come the V and J calls and clone size; the DNA was used to work out D and trimming. The table has about 200,000 clones, around 81% seen once. Material for sequencing was peripheral blood. The sequence was collected from a woman in her 70s with acute or convalescent COVID-19. V and J are TRBV15 and TRBJ2-5, with 8 bases matching TRBD1. The CDR3: CATSGGQGRETQYF. The CDR3 nucleotides are TGTGCCACCAGCGGAGGACAGGGAAGAGAGACCCAGTACTTC.